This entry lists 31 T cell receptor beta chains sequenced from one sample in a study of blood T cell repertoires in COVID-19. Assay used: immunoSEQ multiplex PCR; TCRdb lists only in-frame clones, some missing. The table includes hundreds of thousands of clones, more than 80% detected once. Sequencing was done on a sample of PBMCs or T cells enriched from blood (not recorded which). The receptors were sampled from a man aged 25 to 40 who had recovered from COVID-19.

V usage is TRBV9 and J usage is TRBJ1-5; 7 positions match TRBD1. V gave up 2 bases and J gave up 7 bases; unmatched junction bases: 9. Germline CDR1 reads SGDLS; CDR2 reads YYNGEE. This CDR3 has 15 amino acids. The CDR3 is CASSVQGGRGQPQHF. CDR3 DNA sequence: TGTGCCAGCAGCGTCCAGGGGGGACGGGGCCAGCCCCAGCATTTT.

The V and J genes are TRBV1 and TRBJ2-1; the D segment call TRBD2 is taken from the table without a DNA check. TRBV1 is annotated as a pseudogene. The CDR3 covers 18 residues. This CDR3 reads CTSSQVAAGGPLDNEQFF. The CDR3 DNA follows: TGCACCAGCAGCCAAGTGGCGGCGGGAGGACCCCTTGACAATGAGCAGTTCTTC.

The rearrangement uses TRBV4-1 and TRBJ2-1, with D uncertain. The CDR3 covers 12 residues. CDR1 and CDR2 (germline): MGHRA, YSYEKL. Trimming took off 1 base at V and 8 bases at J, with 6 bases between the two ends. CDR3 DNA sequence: TGCGCCAGCAGCCAAGTAGCTTATGAGCAGTTCTTC. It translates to CASSQVAYEQFF.

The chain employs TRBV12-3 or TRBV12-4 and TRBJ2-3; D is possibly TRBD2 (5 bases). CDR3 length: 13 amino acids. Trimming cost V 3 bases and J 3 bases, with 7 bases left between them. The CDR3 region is CASSFPGTDTQYF. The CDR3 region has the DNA TGTGCCAGCAGTTTTCCGGGGACAGATACGCAGTATTTT.

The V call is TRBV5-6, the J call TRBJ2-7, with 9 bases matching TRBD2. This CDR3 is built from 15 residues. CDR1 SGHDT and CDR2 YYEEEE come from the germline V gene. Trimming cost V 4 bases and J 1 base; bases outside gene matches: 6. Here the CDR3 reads CASSPVAGESYEQYF. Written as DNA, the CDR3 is TGTGCCAGCAGCCCCGTAGCGGGAGAATCCTACGAGCAGTACTTC.

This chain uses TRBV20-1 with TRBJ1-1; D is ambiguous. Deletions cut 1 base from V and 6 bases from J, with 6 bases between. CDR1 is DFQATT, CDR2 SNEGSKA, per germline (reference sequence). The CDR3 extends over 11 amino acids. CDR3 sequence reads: CSARAGAEAFF. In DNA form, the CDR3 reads TGCAGTGCTAGAGCCGGGGCTGAAGCTTTCTTT.

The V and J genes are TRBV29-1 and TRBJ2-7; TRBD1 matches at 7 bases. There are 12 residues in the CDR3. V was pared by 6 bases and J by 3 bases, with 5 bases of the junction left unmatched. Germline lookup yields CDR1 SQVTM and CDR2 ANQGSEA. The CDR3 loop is CSVRDRIYEQYF. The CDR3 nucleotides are TGCAGCGTCCGGGACAGAATCTACGAGCAGTACTTC.

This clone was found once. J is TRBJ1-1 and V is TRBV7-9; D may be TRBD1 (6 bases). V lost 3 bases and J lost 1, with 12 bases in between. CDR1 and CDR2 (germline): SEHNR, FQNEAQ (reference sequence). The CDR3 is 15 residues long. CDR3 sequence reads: CASSLSGRGNTEAFF. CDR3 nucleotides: TGTGCCAGCAGCTTGTCCGGCAGGGGGAACACTGAAGCTTTCTTT.

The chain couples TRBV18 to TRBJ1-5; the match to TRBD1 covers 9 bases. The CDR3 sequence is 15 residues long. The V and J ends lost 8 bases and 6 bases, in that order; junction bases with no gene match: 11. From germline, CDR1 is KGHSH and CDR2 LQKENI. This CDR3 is CASARETGGFQPQHF. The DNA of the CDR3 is TGTGCCAGCGCGCGGGAAACAGGGGGCTTTCAGCCCCAGCATTTT.

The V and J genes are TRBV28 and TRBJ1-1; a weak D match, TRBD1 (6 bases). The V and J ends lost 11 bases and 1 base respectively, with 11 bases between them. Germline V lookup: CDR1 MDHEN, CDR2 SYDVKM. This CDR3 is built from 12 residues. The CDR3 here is CAGGGRNTEAFF. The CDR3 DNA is TGTGCCGGGGGGGGCCGGAACACTGAAGCTTTCTTT.

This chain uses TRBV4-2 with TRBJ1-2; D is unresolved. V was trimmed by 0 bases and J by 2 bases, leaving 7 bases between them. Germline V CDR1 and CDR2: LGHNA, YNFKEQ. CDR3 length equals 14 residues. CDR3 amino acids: CASSQESTNYGYTF. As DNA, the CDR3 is TGTGCCAGCAGCCAAGAATCAACAAACTATGGCTACACCTTC.

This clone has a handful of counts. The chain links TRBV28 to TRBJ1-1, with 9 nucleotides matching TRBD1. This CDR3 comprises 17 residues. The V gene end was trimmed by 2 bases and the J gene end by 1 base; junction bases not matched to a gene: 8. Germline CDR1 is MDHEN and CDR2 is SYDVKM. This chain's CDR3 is CASSLPGTGSANTEAFF. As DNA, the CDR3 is TGTGCCAGCAGTTTACCCGGGACAGGGTCGGCGAACACTGAAGCTTTCTTT.

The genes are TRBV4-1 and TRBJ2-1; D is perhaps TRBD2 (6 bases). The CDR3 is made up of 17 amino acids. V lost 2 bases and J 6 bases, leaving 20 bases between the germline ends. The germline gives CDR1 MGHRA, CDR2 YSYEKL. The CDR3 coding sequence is TGCGCCAGCAGCCAAAATCTACCGGGACTCCCGGGCAATGAGCAGTTCTTC. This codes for CASSQNLPGLPGNEQFF.

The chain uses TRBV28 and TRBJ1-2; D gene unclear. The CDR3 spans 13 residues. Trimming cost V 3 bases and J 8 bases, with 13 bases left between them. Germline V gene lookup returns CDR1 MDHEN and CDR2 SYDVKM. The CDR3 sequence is CASSFSGTKGYTF. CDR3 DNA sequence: TGTGCCAGCAGTTTTTCGGGTACGAAAGGCTACACCTTC.

The chain's CDR3 is CASSITGDVGTDTQYF. DNA of the CDR3: TGTGCCAGTAGTATTACAGGGGACGTAGGGACAGATACGCAGTATTTT. The chain is built from TRBV19 and TRBJ2-3, with 7 nucleotides matching TRBD1. The CDR3 length is 16 residues. Germline V gene sequence: CDR1 LNHDA, CDR2 SQIVND (reference sequence). V lost 3 bases, J lost 3 bases, and 9 bases stayed unmatched.

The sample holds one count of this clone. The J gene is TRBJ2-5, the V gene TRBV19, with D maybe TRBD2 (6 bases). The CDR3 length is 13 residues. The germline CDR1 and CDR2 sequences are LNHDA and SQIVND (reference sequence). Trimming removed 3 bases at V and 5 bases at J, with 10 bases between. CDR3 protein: CASSMIRGETQYF. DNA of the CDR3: TGTGCCAGTAGTATGATTCGGGGGGAGACCCAGTACTTC.

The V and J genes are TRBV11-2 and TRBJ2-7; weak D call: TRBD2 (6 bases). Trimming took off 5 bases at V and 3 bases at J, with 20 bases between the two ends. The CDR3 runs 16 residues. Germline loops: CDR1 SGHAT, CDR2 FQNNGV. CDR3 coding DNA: TGTGCCAGCAGCCCCCAACCGGGACTCTATTTCTACGAGCAGTACTTC. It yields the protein CASSPQPGLYFYEQYF.

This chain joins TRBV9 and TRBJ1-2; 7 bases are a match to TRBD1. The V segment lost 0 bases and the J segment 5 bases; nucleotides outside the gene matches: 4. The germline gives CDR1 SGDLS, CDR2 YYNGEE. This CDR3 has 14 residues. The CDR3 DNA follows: TGTGCCAGCAGCGTAGGGAAGGGGGCGTATGGCTACACCTTC. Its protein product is CASSVGKGAYGYTF.

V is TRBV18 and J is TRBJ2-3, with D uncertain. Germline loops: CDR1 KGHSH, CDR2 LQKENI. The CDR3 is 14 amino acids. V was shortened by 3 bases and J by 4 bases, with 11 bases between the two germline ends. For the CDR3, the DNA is TGTGCCAGCTCACCTCCATCTCGGGCAGATACGCAGTATTTT. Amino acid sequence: CASSPPSRADTQYF.

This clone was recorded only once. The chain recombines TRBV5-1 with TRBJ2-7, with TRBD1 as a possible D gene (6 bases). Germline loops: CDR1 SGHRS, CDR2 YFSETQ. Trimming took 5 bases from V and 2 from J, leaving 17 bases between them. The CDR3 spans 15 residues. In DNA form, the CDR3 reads TGCGCCAGCAGACCGACGACAAGACAGGCCTACGAGCAGTACTTC. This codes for CASRPTTRQAYEQYF.

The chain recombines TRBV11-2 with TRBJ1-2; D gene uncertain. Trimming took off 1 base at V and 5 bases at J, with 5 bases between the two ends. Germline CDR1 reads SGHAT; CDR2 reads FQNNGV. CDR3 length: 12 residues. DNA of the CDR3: TGTGCCAGCAGCTTAGGAGGATATGGCTACACCTTC. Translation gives CASSLGGYGYTF. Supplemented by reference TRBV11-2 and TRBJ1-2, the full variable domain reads EAGVAQSPRYKIIEKRQSVAFWCNPISGHATLYWYQQILGQGPKLLIQFQNNGVVDDSQLPKDRFSAERLKGVDSTLKIQPAKLEDSAVYLCASSLGGYGYTFGSGTRLTVV.

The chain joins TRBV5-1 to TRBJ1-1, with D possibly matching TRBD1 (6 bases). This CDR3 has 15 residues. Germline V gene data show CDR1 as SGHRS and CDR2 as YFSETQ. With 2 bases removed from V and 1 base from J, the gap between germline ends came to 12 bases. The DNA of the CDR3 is TGCGCCAGCAGCTTAACGGGACAACAGAACACTGAAGCTTTCTTT. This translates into CASSLTGQQNTEAFF.

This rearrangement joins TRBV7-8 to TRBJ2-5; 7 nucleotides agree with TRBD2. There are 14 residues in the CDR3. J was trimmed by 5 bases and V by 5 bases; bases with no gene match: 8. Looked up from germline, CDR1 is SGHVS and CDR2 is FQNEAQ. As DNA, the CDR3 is TGTGCCAGCAGCGGTTGGGGGGGGAAGGAGACCCAGTACTTC. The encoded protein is CASSGWGGKETQYF.

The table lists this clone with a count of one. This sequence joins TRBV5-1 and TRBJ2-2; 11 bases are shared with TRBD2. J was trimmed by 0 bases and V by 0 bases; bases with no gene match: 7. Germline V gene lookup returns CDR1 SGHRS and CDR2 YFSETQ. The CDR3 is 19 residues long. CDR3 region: CASSLANSTSGANTGELFF. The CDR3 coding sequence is TGCGCCAGCAGCTTGGCCAATTCGACTAGCGGGGCGAACACCGGGGAGCTGTTTTTT.

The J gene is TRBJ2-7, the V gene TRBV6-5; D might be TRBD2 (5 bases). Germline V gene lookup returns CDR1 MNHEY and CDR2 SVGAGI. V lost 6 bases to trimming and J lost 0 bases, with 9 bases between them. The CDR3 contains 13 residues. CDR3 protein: CASSTGNSYEQYF. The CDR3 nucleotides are TGTGCCAGCAGCACCGGGAACTCCTACGAGCAGTACTTC.

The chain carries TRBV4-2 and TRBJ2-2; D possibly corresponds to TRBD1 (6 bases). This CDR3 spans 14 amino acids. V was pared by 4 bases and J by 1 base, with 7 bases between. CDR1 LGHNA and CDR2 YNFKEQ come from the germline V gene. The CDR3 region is CASSPGQNTGELFF. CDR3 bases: TGTGCCAGCAGCCCGGGACAGAACACCGGGGAGCTGTTTTTT.

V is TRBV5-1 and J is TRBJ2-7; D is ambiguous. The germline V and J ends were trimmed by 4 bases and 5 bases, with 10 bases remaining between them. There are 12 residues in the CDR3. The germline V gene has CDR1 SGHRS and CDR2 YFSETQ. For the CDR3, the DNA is TGCGCCAGCAGCCCACAGTTCCACGAGCAGTACTTC. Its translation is CASSPQFHEQYF.

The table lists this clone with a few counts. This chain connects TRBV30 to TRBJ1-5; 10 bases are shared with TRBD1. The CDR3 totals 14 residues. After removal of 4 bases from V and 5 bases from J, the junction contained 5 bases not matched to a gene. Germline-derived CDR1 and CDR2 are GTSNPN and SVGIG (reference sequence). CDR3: CAWKRQGAYQPQHF. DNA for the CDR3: TGTGCCTGGAAGAGACAGGGGGCGTATCAGCCCCAGCATTTT.

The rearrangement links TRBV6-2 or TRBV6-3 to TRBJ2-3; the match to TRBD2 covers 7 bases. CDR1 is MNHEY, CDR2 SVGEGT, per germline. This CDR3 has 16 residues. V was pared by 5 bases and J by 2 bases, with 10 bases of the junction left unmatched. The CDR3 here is CASSSMREQITDTQYF. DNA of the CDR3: TGTGCCAGCAGTAGCATGCGGGAGCAAATCACAGATACGCAGTATTTT.

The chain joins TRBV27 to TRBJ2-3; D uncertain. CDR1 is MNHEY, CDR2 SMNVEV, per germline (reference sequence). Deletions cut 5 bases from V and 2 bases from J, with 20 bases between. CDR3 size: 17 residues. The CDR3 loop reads CASSAFPGSRITDTQYF. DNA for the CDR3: TGTGCCAGCAGTGCGTTTCCCGGGTCGCGGATCACAGATACGCAGTATTTT.

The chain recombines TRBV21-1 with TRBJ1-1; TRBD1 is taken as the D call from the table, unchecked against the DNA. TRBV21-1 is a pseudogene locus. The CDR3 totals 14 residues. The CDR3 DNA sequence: TGTGCCAGCAGCAAGACAGGGAGAACCACTGAAGCTTTCTTT. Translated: CASSKTGRTTEAFF.